This is a list of T cell receptor beta chains from one sample in a study of human T cells and chemical hapten exposure. TCRdb analysed the RACE reads with MiXCR anew, one entry per CDR3 protein. Of 75,000 to 90,000 distinct CDR3 sequences listed, 8% to 13% are singletons. Sequenced material: whole blood, taken in connection with sensitization to the hapten diphenylcyclopropenone (DPC). The receptors here all came from a woman aged 50 to 60 with alopecia areata. Some clones in this sample may be carry-over from other donors' samples. CDR3s include the opening cysteine and the closing phenylalanine or tryptophan. Each record gives: clone size, J gene, D gene, V gene, CDR3 DNA, CDR3 protein. The D gene is left open where the match is weak. For some rows the clone size is stated as once, few or many, or as a class when expanded; others skip it.

clone_size: many; j_call: TRBJ2-7; d_call: TRBD2; v_call: TRBV29-1; cdr3_nt: TGCAGCGTTGAGATAGCGGGAGGGCTCGAGGGGGACGAGCAGTACTTC; cdr3_aa: CSVEIAGGLEGDEQYF
clone_size: many; j_call: TRBJ1-1; d_call: -; v_call: TRBV21-1; cdr3_nt: TGTGCCAGCAGCAACAGGACCCGAGGCACTGAAGCTTTCTTT; cdr3_aa: CASSNRTRGTEAFF
clone_size: many; j_call: TRBJ2-6; d_call: TRBD1; v_call: TRBV11-2; cdr3_nt: TGTGCCAGCAGCACCCGGGACAGGGTGCCTGGGGCCAACGTCCTGACTTTC; cdr3_aa: CASSTRDRVPGANVLTF
clone_size: -; j_call: TRBJ2-5; d_call: TRBD2; v_call: TRBV30; cdr3_nt: TGTGCCTGGGGCTGGACTAGCGGGAAAGAGACCCAGTACTTC; cdr3_aa: CAWGWTSGKETQYF
clone_size: -; j_call: TRBJ1-1; d_call: -; v_call: TRBV11-2; cdr3_nt: TGTGCCAGCAGCTTAGTAGGGGCGGACACTGAAGCTTTCTTT; cdr3_aa: CASSLVGADTEAFF
clone_size: -; j_call: TRBJ2-1; d_call: TRBD2; v_call: TRBV6-6; cdr3_nt: TGTGCCAGCCGCCTACTAGCGGGAGTTGACAATGAGCAGTTCTTC; cdr3_aa: CASRLLAGVDNEQFF
clone_size: -; j_call: TRBJ1-2; d_call: -; v_call: TRBV14; cdr3_nt: TGTGCCAGCAGCCAATCCGGTCTGGGCTATGGCTACACCTTC; cdr3_aa: CASSQSGLGYGYTF
clone_size: many; j_call: TRBJ1-2; d_call: -; v_call: TRBV7-9; cdr3_nt: TGTGCCAGCAGTTCCCGGTGGGATCGGCAGGGCTACACCTTC; cdr3_aa: CASSSRWDRQGYTF
clone_size: -; j_call: TRBJ2-1; d_call: TRBD2; v_call: TRBV20-1; cdr3_nt: TGCAGTGCTATTGGGCGGGAGGGGCACTACAATGAGCAGTTCTTC; cdr3_aa: CSAIGREGHYNEQFF
clone_size: -; j_call: TRBJ2-2; d_call: -; v_call: TRBV5-1; cdr3_nt: TGCGCCAGCAGATTGGACAGCATAACCGGGGAGCTGTTTTTT; cdr3_aa: CASRLDSITGELFF
clone_size: few; j_call: TRBJ2-2; d_call: -; v_call: TRBV5-1; cdr3_nt: TGCGCCAGCAGCTTGAACAGGGCAGGGAGCACCGGGGAGCTGTTTTTT; cdr3_aa: CASSLNRAGSTGELFF
clone_size: few; j_call: TRBJ2-6; d_call: TRBD1; v_call: TRBV18; cdr3_nt: TGTGCCAGCTCACCACGACAGGGGGCCTCTGGGGCCAACGTCCTGACTTTC; cdr3_aa: CASSPRQGASGANVLTF
clone_size: -; j_call: TRBJ2-1; d_call: TRBD2; v_call: TRBV5-1; cdr3_nt: TGCGCCAGCAGCTCGGGGACTAGCGGGAGGAATGAGCAGTTCTTC; cdr3_aa: CASSSGTSGRNEQFF
clone_size: few; j_call: TRBJ2-5; d_call: TRBD1; v_call: TRBV19; cdr3_nt: TGTGCCAGTGGACAGGATCAAGAGACCCAGTACTTC; cdr3_aa: CASGQDQETQYF
clone_size: many; j_call: TRBJ2-4; d_call: -; v_call: TRBV6-1; cdr3_nt: TGTGCCAGCAGTGTCCCCCCAACCATTCAGTACTTC; cdr3_aa: CASSVPPTIQYF
clone_size: -; j_call: TRBJ1-4; d_call: -; v_call: TRBV6-6; cdr3_nt: TGTGCCAGCATCAAGGATTCGGTAGGGGGTGAAAAACTGTTTTTT; cdr3_aa: CASIKDSVGGEKLFF
clone_size: many; j_call: TRBJ1-5; d_call: -; v_call: TRBV27; cdr3_nt: TGTGCCAGCAGGAAGACGGACAATCAGCCCCAGCATTTT; cdr3_aa: CASRKTDNQPQHF
clone_size: few; j_call: TRBJ2-1; d_call: -; v_call: TRBV5-4; cdr3_nt: TGTGCCAGCAGCCGCACGCTTGACTCCTACAATGAGCAGTTCTTC; cdr3_aa: CASSRTLDSYNEQFF
clone_size: many; j_call: TRBJ2-7; d_call: TRBD1; v_call: TRBV6-2/TRBV6-3; cdr3_nt: TGTGCCACCAAGCGGGACAGGGGGGCCTACGAGCAGTACTTC; cdr3_aa: CATKRDRGAYEQYF
clone_size: -; j_call: TRBJ2-1; d_call: -; v_call: TRBV7-9; cdr3_nt: TGTGCCAGCAGCTCTTCCGGGGCCCCTTACAATGAGCAGTTCTTC; cdr3_aa: CASSSSGAPYNEQFF
clone_size: many; j_call: TRBJ2-7; d_call: -; v_call: TRBV6-5; cdr3_nt: TGTGCCAGCAGATCCGGGACCTTCCAAGAGCAGTACTTC; cdr3_aa: CASRSGTFQEQYF
clone_size: -; j_call: TRBJ2-2; d_call: -; v_call: TRBV27; cdr3_nt: TGTGCCAGCAGACACGCTGGGGAGCTGTTTTTT; cdr3_aa: CASRHAGELFF
clone_size: -; j_call: TRBJ2-7; d_call: -; v_call: TRBV20-1; cdr3_nt: TGCAGTGCTTGGGGTACGAACTCCTACGAGCAGTACTTC; cdr3_aa: CSAWGTNSYEQYF